The sequence of this TCR beta chain was determined in a study of cytomegalovirus exposure and HLA in healthy donors. The ends were cut back, 6 bases at V and 6 bases at J, with 15 bases in the middle. In germline, CDR1 is MRHNA, CDR2 SNTAGT. This CDR3 has 14 amino acids. The PCR ran on 60 Vbeta and 13 Jbeta primers. Method: immunoSEQ multiplex PCR; TCRdb's copy keeps in-frame clones and lacks some. There are fewer than 250,000 clones in the sample; about four fifths occur only once, and 0.39% lies in the top ten. The sequenced material came from PBMCs. The chain couples TRBV6-4 to TRBJ1-5; maybe TRBD1 (5 bases). This clonotype originated in a male donor in good health and CMV-seropositive. In DNA, the CDR3 is TGTGCCAGCAGCCCTGGGGGGGATAGTCAGCCCCAGCATTTT. It translates to CASSPGGDSQPQHF.